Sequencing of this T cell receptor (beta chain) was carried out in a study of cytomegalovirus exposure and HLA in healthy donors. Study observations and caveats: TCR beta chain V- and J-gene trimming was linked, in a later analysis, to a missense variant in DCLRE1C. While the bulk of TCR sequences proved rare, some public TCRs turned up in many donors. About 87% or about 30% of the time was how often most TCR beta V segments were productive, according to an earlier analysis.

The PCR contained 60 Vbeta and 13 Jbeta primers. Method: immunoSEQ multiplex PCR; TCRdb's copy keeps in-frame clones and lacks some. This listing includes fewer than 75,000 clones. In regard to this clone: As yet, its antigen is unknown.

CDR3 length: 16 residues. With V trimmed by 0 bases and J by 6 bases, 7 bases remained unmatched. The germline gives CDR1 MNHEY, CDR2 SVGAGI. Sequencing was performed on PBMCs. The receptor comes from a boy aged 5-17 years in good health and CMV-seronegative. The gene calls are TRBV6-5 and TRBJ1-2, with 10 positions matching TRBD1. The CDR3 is CASSYSWTGGVDGYTF. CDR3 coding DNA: TGTGCCAGCAGTTACTCATGGACAGGGGGAGTAGATGGCTACACCTTC.